A selection of T cell receptor beta chains follows, all from one sample in a study of T-cell memory formation after mild COVID-19. Each CDR3 protein gets one entry after TCRdb re-called the 5' RACE reads with MiXCR. Of about 120,000 distinct CDR3 sequences in the sample, about 15% were seen once. Sample: PBMCs or a T cell subset sorted from them (not recorded which). The receptors here all came from an adult woman who had mild COVID-19 (a few samples of this study predate the infection). Cell type and time point are not known. Both conserved end residues are part of each CDR3. A D gene is named only where the DNA matches it firmly.

D | V | CDR3
TRBD2 | TRBV29-1 | CSVGLAGVNEQFF
- | TRBV7-2 | CASSNSGFTDTQYF
TRBD2 | TRBV25-1 | CASSELSSGYQTYEQYF
TRBD1 | TRBV7-9 | CASSLGRDRVEKLFF
- | TRBV5-6 | CASSLEFRDLNTGELFF
- | TRBV7-3 | CASSIEPNTQYF
- | TRBV5-1 | CASSLDPGNYGYTF
TRBD1 | TRBV7-9 | CASSSNRGGTDTQYF
TRBD1 | TRBV7-9 | CASSSMDRGNQPQHF
- | TRBV19 | CASSIAETQYF
- | TRBV12-3/TRBV12-4 | CASSFSGRVYEQYF
TRBD1 | TRBV30 | CAWKTGPEAFF
- | TRBV18 | CASSPPGASGGYTF
TRBD1 | TRBV9 | CASSVGTGRRTYNEQFF
- | TRBV7-3 | CASSPSAANNEQFF
- | TRBV5-1 | CASSSEPLGGYTF
- | TRBV5-1 | CASSLRGPAETQYF
- | TRBV9 | CASSSSNTGELFF
TRBD1 | TRBV19 | CASREQGSRNQPQHF
TRBD1 | TRBV24-1 | CATSVTGEQFF
- | TRBV11-2 | CASSLFVGTSRHNEQFF
TRBD1 | TRBV5-8 | CASSLATGGYGYTF
- | TRBV12-3/TRBV12-4 | CASSWDPFSYEQYF
- | TRBV20-1 | CSATRDMTGELFF
TRBD2 | TRBV7-2 | CASSLGLAVPRGELFF
- | TRBV30 | CAWSWGRVTGELFF
- | TRBV7-6 | CASSLGGHPSYEQYF
TRBD1 | TRBV10-3 | CAISESGTGEAFF
TRBD2 | TRBV5-1 | CASDPGLAGPNEQFF
- | TRBV13 | CASSLSSDLTDTQYF
- | TRBV7-9 | CATIPNRRDEQFF
TRBD1 | TRBV7-6 | CASSLSSGQGIGELFF
- | TRBV7-2 | CASSLEVGAEAFF
- | TRBV24-1 | CATSDLDNEQFF
TRBD1 | TRBV5-5 | CASSLDQQGAEAFF
- | TRBV20-1 | CSARDPRSPNEKLFF
TRBD1 | TRBV5-5 | CASSPPGQAPAYNEQFF
- | TRBV7-3 | CASSLDGNYNEQFF
TRBD2 | TRBV6-2/TRBV6-3 | CASSYSRELPRQYF
- | TRBV12-3/TRBV12-4 | CASSFGATNEQFF
- | TRBV20-1 | CSVPIRQRAFF
TRBD2 | TRBV29-1 | CSVALRLAGGGEQFF
- | TRBV20-1 | CSALSTGNGYTF
- | TRBV12-3/TRBV12-4 | CASRNRGQETQYF
TRBD1 | TRBV4-1 | CASSQETGPGSNNSPLHF
TRBD2 | TRBV11-2 | CASSPRGLAGNAQYF
- | TRBV5-4 | CASSRPTADQETQYF
TRBD1 | TRBV29-1 | CSVGQGAGEKLFF
TRBD2 | TRBV13 | CASSLRLAGGNPTSYEQYF
TRBD1 | TRBV6-1 | CASTGTDYEQYF
- | TRBV6-2/TRBV6-3 | CASSYHEGPSRTF
TRBD1 | TRBV5-1 | CARSRYGTGDIDEQFF
- | TRBV3-1 | CASSHNHGTGETQYF
- | TRBV12-3/TRBV12-4 | CASSVPDSQETQYF
- | TRBV7-9 | CASSLPSSYEQYF
TRBD2 | TRBV4-1 | CASSQDLGGLAFGELFF
TRBD1 | TRBV29-1 | CSAATGPNQPQHF
- | TRBV6-2/TRBV6-3 | CASSYSRGGSYEQYF
TRBD2 | TRBV7-9 | CASGLAGPSTDTQYF